This TCR beta chain was sequenced during a study of cytomegalovirus exposure and HLA in healthy donors (dated by TCRdb to about 2017). For the wider study: According to an earlier analysis of 550 to 750 of the donors, about 180 million T cells yielded 117 million unique TCR beta sequences and less than 300 Gb of sequence data. The study combined high-throughput TCR immunosequencing, statistical association of individual TCRs with disease status, and machine learning to predict cytomegalovirus infection status. All discovery cohort repertoires had been generated using a single sequencing platform. Both class I and class II loci were covered by HLA typing, at four-digit resolution. A later genetic analysis used genome-wide SNP genotypes for about 65% of the roughly 670 donors, treating that subset as a discovery cohort. Four or five DR-DQ haplotypes were handled as single units for association and clustering, since linkage in the cohort was strong. Typing coverage differed by locus: A, B, C, DRB1 and DQB1 were typed in roughly 620-640 donors, DQA1 in approximately 520, DPA1 in around 610, and DPB1 in just under 490. A later analysis re-analyzed previously published TCR beta repertoires from hundreds of donors and added high-resolution HLA genotyping to study TCR occurrence patterns. Donor age, sex, ethnicity and CMV serostatus were compiled together with the repertoire data. An earlier analysis of some 500 of the donors used high-throughput TCR beta sequencing to judge whether each TCR beta V gene segment behaved as functional or pseudogenic. Among the roughly 400 genotyped donors, 81% belonged to the genetic ancestry cluster associated with self-reported Caucasian donors. Approximately 300 gigabases of sequencing data and around 80 million unique TCR sequences made up an early release that covered approximately 700 HLA-typed donors. Besides the first cohort of hundreds of subjects, a separate validation cohort made up of over a hundred different subjects was used. In the later analysis, no new phenotypic data were used to find candidate immune exposures; instead, reliance was placed on TCR beta sequences and their occurrence across donors. The study aimed to test whether cataloging public T cell receptors could reveal signatures of past pathogen exposure. The T cell repertoires of around 670 subjects were profiled by immunosequencing and related to cytomegalovirus serostatus. On average, over 200,000 unique TCR beta nucleotide sequences were sequenced per donor among about 400 genotyped donors of the cohort, with about 17% of those sequences being non-productive.

From the germline V gene, CDR1 is SGHRS and CDR2 is YFSETQ. From the cysteine through the phenylalanine, the CDR3 covers 16 amino acids. Only CDR3 DNA is held: 48 bases, read in frame from base 1. Here V drops 1 base and J drops 6 bases, and the junction holds 6 bases not matched to any gene. The library was made by the immunoSEQ multiplex PCR assay. For the multiplex PCR, a mixture combining 60 forward primers for TCR Vbeta segments and 13 reverse primers for TCR Jbeta segments was used. A multiplex PCR assay on genomic DNA amplified the CDR3 region of rearranged TCR beta genes. Amplified TCR beta libraries were sequenced as 87-base-pair reads on the Illumina HiSeq System. Per the authors' processing: A later analysis tallied 75 million to 95 million unique TCR beta chains across the 666 repertoires, and around 12 million of those chains were shared by two or more donors. Raw reads were error-corrected and collapsed into unique sequences by a nearest-neighbor algorithm in which closely related sequences were merged to remove PCR and sequencing errors. To assign V, D and J gene segments, CDR3 sequences were aligned to IMGT reference sequences. For a sequence to be retained, at least a six-nucleotide match to both a V gene segment and a J gene segment was required. Rearrangements were classified as productive when the CDR3 lacked stop codons and remained in frame with V and J, and all other rearrangements were classified as non-productive. Following IMGT convention, CDR3 was defined as the stretch from the second conserved V-encoded cysteine to the conserved J-encoded phenylalanine. The earlier analysis of about 500 of the donors excluded sequences that lacked an unambiguous match to a single V gene segment. An earlier analysis of 500 to 700 of the donors classified V segments as functional when productive rearrangements were above 56.7% and as segregating when the standard deviation between donors was above 5%. A statistical classification framework was developed to diagnose cytomegalovirus status using the catalog of TCR beta chain sequences. In a later analysis, TCR nucleotide sequences were compared against IMGT/GENE-DB human TR gene sequences so that V and J genes could be assigned. The TCRdist pipeline was used in a later analysis to assign CDR3 sequences and most-parsimonious VDJ recombination scenarios. A later analysis defined each TCR beta chain by its CDR3 amino acid sequence plus V-gene family, and excluded reads lacking a unique V-gene family. To address suspected cross-contamination and a sequencing artifact, a later analysis removed several hundred highly shared, low-generation-probability nucleotide sequences. In a later analysis, a clonal expansion index was calculated for each public chain from normalized within-repertoire ranks of inferred template counts. A later analysis computed generation probabilities with a VDJ recombination model fitted to out-of-frame rearrangements, and checked the results against IGoR. In a later analysis, hypergeometric tests were used to score TCR-TCR, TCR-HLA and TCR-CMV co-occurrence, with a repertoire-size bias correction applied to TCR pairs. To estimate false discovery rates, a later analysis permuted the HLA or CMV assignments 20 times. In a later analysis, co-occurring TCRs were grouped using DBSCAN, and TCRdist sequence similarity was added for clustering within HLA-allele-positive subsets. Repertoires with fewer than 30,000 or more than 120,000 public chains were left out of co-occurrence clustering, as were a handful of repertoires with anomalous nucleotide sharing. The table comes from immuneACCESS by way of TCRdb, which keeps in-frame sequences with V and J called. Part of the clones is missing from these tables; in studies checked, under half for an unresolved V gene and the rest for unknown reasons. The D gene and trimming were derived from the DNA, and the V and J assignments and clone size from that table. Counted in this sample were more than 70,000 clones; roughly 73% of them appeared once. Of the sample, under 2.5% falls within the top ten clones.

Summary of the overall study and its limitations: In a later analysis, about 16,000 TCR beta sequences were associated with specific HLA alleles at a false discovery rate of 0.05. While some public TCRs were present in many individuals, most TCR sequences turned up only very rarely across donors. Because some donors lacked HLA typing at each locus, the association tests relied only on the typed subset. The classifier was reported to diagnose cytomegalovirus status with high specificity and sensitivity in both the original and validation cohorts. According to the authors, the approach could potentially be generalized to other disease states and immunological phenotypes. In vitro tests confirmed that three of the cytomegalovirus-associated TCR beta chains recognize cytomegalovirus antigens. Only TCR beta chains were sequenced in this cohort, and the absence of alpha or paired-chain data limited detectable features. A later genetic analysis associated a missense DCLRE1C variant with V-gene and J-gene trimming of TCR beta chains, and an independent cohort replicated the association. Most CMV-associated TCR beta chains appeared to be HLA-restricted in a later analysis, and the HLA associations seemed to be driven largely by CMV exposure. An earlier analysis of around 540 of the donors showed that most TCR beta V segments appeared in productive rearrangements either about 90% or about 30% of the time, which broadly matched IMGT annotations. A later analysis found that TCR association rates varied across HLA loci, with DRB1 alleles showing the most associated TCRs and HLA-C alleles the fewest. The only immune exposure information available for the cohort was CMV serostatus. In a later genetic analysis, fewer N-insertions in productive TCRs were reported among donors in an Asian-associated ancestry cluster than the approximately 710-donor mean. A further reported finding was that TCR beta sequences accurately predicted the HLA-A and HLA-B alleles for most subjects in the first cohort. The study gave a list of under 200 TCR beta chains associated with cytomegalovirus. When HLA alleles, especially DR and DQ, strongly co-occurred, TCR associations were difficult to assign to individual alleles. In a later analysis, several top co-occurrence clusters were reported to appear linked to parvovirus B19, influenza, CMV and Epstein-Barr virus. Correlated functional status among segregating V segments might be attributable to linkage disequilibrium, but an unknown experimental factor could not be ruled out. A group of highly shared sequence variants was considered likely to be a technical artifact of the sequencing pipeline. Because counts were too low, about 15 rarely observed V segments, including chromosome 9 orphons, were left out of the earlier analysis of some 600 of the donors. Sequencing depth was assumed to be roughly uniform across donors in the presence/absence analyses, though that assumption may not hold. Some IMGT-functional V segments, including TRBV6-2 and TRBV6-3, could not be told apart with the 87-base-pair reads, so those segments were excluded. In a later analysis, HLA-associated TCR beta chains were found to be more clonally expanded and to have lower generation probabilities than equally common non-associated chains.

Concerning this clone: The antigen it recognizes is unknown. There are no base qualities to consult, and no much larger clone falls within one base.

The cohort was made up of several hundred healthy bone marrow donors. At the time of sampling, all cohort members were nominally healthy, though unrecorded immune exposures were likely present. The donor tested CMV seronegative and was one of the 352 seronegative cohort members. Each donor provided a peripheral blood sample, and peripheral blood mononuclear cells were used for TCR beta sequencing. The Qiagen DNeasy Blood Extraction Kit was used to extract genomic DNA from the blood cell samples. Sequences were obtained from PBMCs. This TCR derives from a boy aged 5-17 years in good health and CMV-seronegative. The rearranged segments are TRBV5-1 and TRBJ2-2, with 10 junctional bases fitting TRBD1. For the CDR3, the sequence is CASSLRQGAVAGELFF. The nucleotide sequence reads TGCGCCAGCAGCTTGAGACAGGGGGCCGTAGCCGGGGAGCTGTTTTTT.